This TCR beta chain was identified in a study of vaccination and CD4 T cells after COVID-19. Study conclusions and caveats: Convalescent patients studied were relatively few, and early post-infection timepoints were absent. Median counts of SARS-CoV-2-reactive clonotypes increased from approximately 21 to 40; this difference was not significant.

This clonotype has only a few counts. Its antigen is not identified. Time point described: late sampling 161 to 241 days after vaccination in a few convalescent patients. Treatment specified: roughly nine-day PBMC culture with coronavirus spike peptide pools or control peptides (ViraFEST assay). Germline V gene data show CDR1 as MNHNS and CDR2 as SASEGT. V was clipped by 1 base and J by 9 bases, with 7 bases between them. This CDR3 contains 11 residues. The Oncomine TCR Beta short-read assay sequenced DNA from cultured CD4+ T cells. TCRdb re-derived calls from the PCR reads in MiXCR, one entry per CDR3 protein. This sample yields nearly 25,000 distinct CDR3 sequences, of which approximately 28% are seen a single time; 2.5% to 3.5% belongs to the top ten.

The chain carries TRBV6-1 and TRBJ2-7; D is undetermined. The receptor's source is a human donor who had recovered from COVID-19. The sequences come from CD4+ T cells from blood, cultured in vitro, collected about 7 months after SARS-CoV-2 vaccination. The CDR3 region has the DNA TGTGCCAGCAGTGAAGGACTGTGGCAGTACTTC. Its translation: CASSEGLWQYF.